A single sample is the source of the 5 T cell receptor beta chains below, sequenced in a study of T cell responses to AZD1222 COVID-19 vaccine. The repertoire was sequenced with immunoSEQ multiplex PCR; TCRdb's copy has only in-frame clones and lacks some. The sample lists more than 150,000 clones; roughly 88% were seen once. The sequences come from peripheral blood, collected on day 0 of AZD1222 vaccination. These receptors all come from an adult in good health.

The rearrangement links TRBV30 to TRBJ1-5; 7 bases map to TRBD1. J lost 7 bases, V lost 3 bases, and 6 bases had no gene match. This CDR3 is built from 13 residues. The germline V gene encodes CDR1 GTSNPN and CDR2 SVGIG (reference sequence). The CDR3 bases are TGTGCCTGGAGCCAGGGACAGAAACAGCCCCAGCATTTT. Its translation is CAWSQGQKQPQHF.

This clone was seen a single time. This rearrangement joins TRBV9 to TRBJ2-1; 9 bases map to TRBD2. After removal of 0 bases from V and 5 bases from J, the junction contained 6 bases not matched to a gene. CDR1 SGDLS and CDR2 YYNGEE come from the germline V gene. The CDR3 totals 16 residues. CDR3 DNA sequence: TGTGCCAGCAGCGTAGGCACGGGACTAGCCAACAATGAGCAGTTCTTC. Its protein product is CASSVGTGLANNEQFF.

The chain carries TRBV7-3 and TRBJ2-3; unclear D gene. The CDR3 totals 13 residues. CDR1 and CDR2 (germline): SGHTA, FQGTGA. The V and J ends lost 1 base and 1 base respectively, with 3 bases between them. This CDR3 is CASSLSGTDTQYF. CDR3 DNA sequence: TGTGCCAGCAGCTTAAGTGGCACAGATACGCAGTATTTT.

The V and J genes are TRBV2 and TRBJ1-2, with a possible D match to TRBD1 (6 bases). CDR1 SNHLY and CDR2 FYNNEI come from the germline V gene. V was cut by 1 base and J by 4 bases, with 16 bases left in between. This CDR3 spans 16 amino acids. The CDR3 protein is CASSEGGGAGAYGYTF. CDR3 nucleotide sequence: TGTGCCAGCAGTGAAGGCGGTGGGGCAGGGGCCTATGGCTACACCTTC.

The chain employs TRBV7-9 and TRBJ2-5; 13 nucleotides align to TRBD2. The V segment lost 1 base and the J segment 1 base; nucleotides outside the gene matches: 9. The CDR3 is 19 amino acids. From germline, CDR1 is SEHNR and CDR2 FQNEAQ (reference sequence). In DNA form, the CDR3 reads TGTGCCAGCAGCTTAGGACTAGCGGGAGGATGGGGCCTCCAAGAGACCCAGTACTTC. Residues: CASSLGLAGGWGLQETQYF. The full variable domain, rest sourced from reference TRBV7-9 and TRBJ2-5, is DTGVSQNPRHKITKRGQNVTFRCDPISEHNRLYWYRQTLGQGPEFLTYFQNEAQLEKSRLLSDRFSAERPKGSFSTLEIQRTEQGDSAMYLCASSLGLAGGWGLQETQYFGPGTRLLVL.